The 27 T cell receptor beta chains listed next were all sequenced from one sample in a study of shared clonotypes between healthy human individuals. Cells designated naive CD8 were CD45RO-negative and were positively selected for CCR7, with terminally differentiated effector memory CD45RA+ cells excluded. The method was immunoSEQ multiplex PCR; TCRdb's version includes in-frame clones alone and lacks a portion of them. The sample has nearly 2 million clones, over 85% seen once; the top ten hold approximately 1%. Material for sequencing was naive CD8+ T cells sorted from blood. The receptors come from a man aged 18 to 30 in good health.

The chain is built from TRBV7-6 and TRBJ2-3; D is undetermined. Germline CDR1 is SGHVS and CDR2 is FNYEAQ. The CDR3 extends over 14 amino acids. Between the trimmed V and J ends, which lost 5 bases and 0 bases, there was a span of 9 bases. The CDR3 DNA reads TGTGCCAGCAGCACTTCAACCAGCACAGATACGCAGTATTTT. Protein sequence: CASSTSTSTDTQYF.

The CDR3 is CASSLGQGAFNEQYF. In DNA form, the CDR3 reads TGTGCCAGCAGCTTAGGACAGGGGGCTTTCAACGAGCAGTACTTC. The chain joins TRBV7-6 to TRBJ2-7; 10 nucleotides agree with TRBD1. J was trimmed by 5 bases and V by 1 base; bases with no gene match: 5. There are 15 residues in the CDR3. Germline CDR1 and CDR2: SGHVS and FNYEAQ.

The rearrangement joins TRBV4-1 to TRBJ2-7, with D tentatively TRBD1 or TRBD2 (6 bases each). Germline loops: CDR1 MGHRA, CDR2 YSYEKL. V shed 1 base and J shed 0 bases, with 13 bases lying between them. The CDR3 covers 16 residues. Here the CDR3 DNA reads TGCGCCAGCAGCCAAGTGATGGGGGGCTTCTCCTACGAGCAGTACTTC. Encoded protein: CASSQVMGGFSYEQYF.

In this sample, this clone turned up once. The chain combines TRBV30 with TRBJ2-1, with D uncertain. CDR1 and CDR2 from the germline V gene are GTSNPN and SVGIG (reference sequence). The CDR3 covers 13 residues. V gave up 5 bases and J gave up 4 bases, with 12 bases separating them. CDR3: CAWDWASYNEQFF. In DNA form, the CDR3 reads TGTGCCTGGGACTGGGCCTCATACAATGAGCAGTTCTTC.

The genes are TRBV29-1 and TRBJ2-2, with 9 bases identical to TRBD1. Trimming cost V 5 bases and J 2 bases; bases outside gene matches: 12. Looked up from germline, CDR1 is SQVTM and CDR2 is ANQGSEA. This CDR3 is built from 17 residues. The CDR3 nucleotides are TGCAGCGTTCTGGGACAGGGATGGGGTCATAACACCGGGGAGCTGTTTTTT. As protein: CSVLGQGWGHNTGELFF.

This clone was counted once. The V call is TRBV7-8, the J call TRBJ2-3, with unresolved D. Germline lookup yields CDR1 SGHVS and CDR2 FQNEAQ. The CDR3 covers 15 residues. The V end was cut by 3 bases, the J end by 2 bases, with 12 bases between. In nucleotides, the CDR3 is TGTGCCAGCAGCTTCAGTCTGATGGTCACAGATACGCAGTATTTT. Amino acid sequence: CASSFSLMVTDTQYF.

The chain combines TRBV15 with TRBJ1-6, with 7 bases aligning to TRBD1. Germline V gene lookup returns CDR1 LNHNV and CDR2 YYDKDF (reference sequence). The CDR3 extends over 15 amino acids. The V and J ends lost 4 bases and 10 bases, in that order; junction bases with no gene match: 10. The CDR3 DNA is TGTGCCACCAGCACCATGACAGGGATGGGCTCACCCCTCCACTTT. Translated, it gives CATSTMTGMGSPLHF. The variable domain in full, completed from reference TRBV15 and TRBJ1-6, reads DAMVIQNPRYQVTQFGKPVTLSCSQTLNHNVMYWYQQKSSQAPKLLFHYYDKDFNNEADTPDNFQSRRPNTSFCFLDIRSPGLGDTAMYLCATSTMTGMGSPLHFGNGTRLTVT.

The chain couples TRBV9 to TRBJ2-3, with 10 bases identical to TRBD2. J was trimmed by 4 bases and V by 2 bases; bases with no gene match: 7. The CDR3 length is 16 residues. Germline assignment: CDR1 SGDLS and CDR2 YYNGEE. The CDR3 loop reads CASSVASGGTADTQYF. CDR3 DNA: TGTGCCAGCAGCGTTGCTAGCGGGGGTACGGCAGATACGCAGTATTTT.

V is TRBV7-8 and J is TRBJ2-7; D possibly corresponds to TRBD1 (5 bases). The CDR3 covers 19 residues. CDR1 and CDR2 (germline): SGHVS, FQNEAQ. With 4 bases removed from V and 2 bases from J, the gap between germline ends came to 27 bases. DNA for the CDR3: TGTGCCAGCAGCTATGATCCCCGCGCAGGGAACGTTGAACCCTACGAGCAGTACTTC. Translating gives CASSYDPRAGNVEPYEQYF.

With regard to this clone: This sample also contains other DNA sequences that code for the same CDR3. The genes are TRBV19 and TRBJ2-7; possible D gene TRBD2, 6 bases. Germline V gene data show CDR1 as LNHDA and CDR2 as SQIVND (reference sequence). This CDR3 contains 14 residues. V gave up 5 bases and J gave up 0 bases, with 11 bases separating them. CDR3 bases: TGTGCCAGTAGTCCCGGGACTTCCTCCTACGAGCAGTACTTC. It specifies CASSPGTSSYEQYF. Looking up the rest from reference TRBV19 and TRBJ2-7 gives the full variable domain: DGGITQSPKYLFRKEGQNVTLSCEQNLNHDAMYWYRQDPGQGLRLIYYSQIVNDFQKGDIAEGYSVSREKKESFPLTVTSAQKNPTAFYLCASSPGTSSYEQYFGPGTRLTVT.

This CDR3 reads CASRDTRQSNQPQHF. The CDR3 DNA sequence: TGTGCCAGCAGAGACACCCGACAGAGCAATCAGCCCCAGCATTTT. V usage is TRBV7-9 and J usage is TRBJ1-5; D is possibly TRBD1 (5 bases). Trimming removed 6 bases from V and 1 base from J, with 13 bases in between. The germline gives CDR1 SEHNR, CDR2 FQNEAQ (reference sequence). CDR3 length: 15 amino acids.

V usage is TRBV7-9 and J usage is TRBJ2-7; the match to TRBD1 covers 7 bases. The CDR3 extends over 15 amino acids. V dropped 5 bases and J dropped 1; count of bases not matched to a gene: 8. Germline V gene sequence: CDR1 SEHNR, CDR2 FQNEAQ (reference sequence). CDR3 loop: CASSQGTAESYEQYF. For the CDR3, the DNA is TGTGCCAGCAGCCAAGGGACAGCCGAGTCCTACGAGCAGTACTTC. Filled out from reference TRBV7-9 and TRBJ2-7, the complete variable domain reads DTGVSQNPRHKITKRGQNVTFRCDPISEHNRLYWYRQTLGQGPEFLTYFQNEAQLEKSRLLSDRFSAERPKGSFSTLEIQRTEQGDSAMYLCASSQGTAESYEQYFGPGTRLTVT.

The chain carries TRBV13 and TRBJ2-5; TRBD2 aligns across 7 bases. Per the germline V gene, CDR1 is PRHDT and CDR2 is FYEKMQ (reference sequence). The CDR3 extends over 13 amino acids. V shed 5 bases, J shed 9 bases, and the junction held 9 bases outside the gene matches. In DNA form, the CDR3 reads TGTGCCAGCAGCCGCGGGAGAGACCCTTCCCAGTACTTC. Translating it yields CASSRGRDPSQYF.

The V gene is TRBV11-2, the J gene TRBJ2-1, with 8 bases fitting TRBD2. The CDR3 consists of 16 residues. Unmatched junction bases numbered 11, after V lost 5 bases and J lost 5 bases. Per the germline V gene, CDR1 is SGHAT and CDR2 is FQNNGV. This CDR3 reads CASSPRRTSYDNEQFF. CDR3 DNA sequence: TGTGCCAGCAGCCCCCGGCGGACTAGCTACGACAATGAGCAGTTCTTC.

This chain joins TRBV9 and TRBJ1-1; TRBD1 might be the D (5 bases). Trimming cost V 1 base and J 5 bases, with 12 bases left between them. Germline V gene sequence: CDR1 SGDLS, CDR2 YYNGEE. The CDR3 covers 14 residues. The CDR3 DNA follows: TGTGCCAGCAGCGTATATGCAGGGCAAACTGAAGCTTTCTTT. It yields the protein CASSVYAGQTEAFF.

V usage is TRBV7-3 and J usage is TRBJ2-2; D remains unclear. Germline V gene lookup returns CDR1 SGHTA and CDR2 FQGTGA. V was cut by 5 bases and J by 1 base, with 8 bases left in between. The CDR3 is 14 residues long. CDR3 bases: TGTGCCAGCAGCCCCGCCCTGAACACCGGGGAGCTGTTTTTT. Protein sequence: CASSPALNTGELFF. The entire variable domain, with the rest obtained from reference TRBV7-3 and TRBJ2-2, is as follows: GAGVSQTPSNKVTEKGKYVELRCDPISGHTALYWYRQSLGQGPEFLIYFQGTGAADDSGLPNDRFFAVRPEGSVSTLKIQRTERGDSAVYLCASSPALNTGELFFGEGSRLTVL.

The V and J genes are TRBV10-2 and TRBJ2-7; 8 nucleotides agree with TRBD1. With V trimmed by 5 bases and J by 2 bases, 5 bases remained unmatched. Per germline, CDR1 WSHSY and CDR2 SAAADI. The CDR3 loop spans 14 amino acids. The CDR3 sequence: CASSSTGVPYEQYF. As DNA, the CDR3 is TGCGCCAGCAGTTCGACAGGGGTACCCTACGAGCAGTACTTC.

The chain employs TRBV5-1 and TRBJ1-2, with a weak D call TRBD1 (5 bases). Per germline, CDR1 SGHRS and CDR2 YFSETQ. This CDR3 is 11 amino acids long. The V end was cut by 9 bases, the J end by 8 bases, with 14 bases between. The CDR3 DNA reads as TGCGCCATTCCCCAGGGAGGAGGCTACACCTTC. Its protein product is CAIPQGGGYTF.

The chain combines TRBV5-1 with TRBJ2-1, with D hard to call. Germline assignment: CDR1 SGHRS and CDR2 YFSETQ. The CDR3 contains 16 residues. Trimming removed 0 bases from V and 0 bases from J, with 10 bases in between. The CDR3 region is CASSLEFSNSYNEQFF. The CDR3 region has the DNA TGCGCCAGCAGCTTGGAATTTTCAAACTCCTACAATGAGCAGTTCTTC.

This clone was seen only a few times. The rearrangement joins TRBV9 to TRBJ1-5; TRBD1 agrees at 11 bases. Germline V CDR1 and CDR2: SGDLS, YYNGEE. CDR3 length equals 18 residues. With 0 bases clipped from V and 6 bases from J, the junction kept 11 bases outside the gene matches. CDR3 nucleotides: TGTGCCAGCAGCGTAGCTCATTTCCGGGACAGGGGGGCTCAGCCCCAGCATTTT. It specifies CASSVAHFRDRGAQPQHF.

The chain combines TRBV4-2 with TRBJ2-7; D might be TRBD2 (5 bases). CDR3 size: 14 residues. In germline, CDR1 is LGHNA, CDR2 YNFKEQ. V lost 3 bases and J lost 0, with 9 bases in between. The CDR3 is CASSQDFFSYEQYF. The CDR3 DNA reads as TGTGCCAGCAGCCAGGACTTCTTCTCCTACGAGCAGTACTTC.

The chain combines TRBV7-9 with TRBJ2-2; perhaps TRBD2 as D (6 bases). CDR1 SEHNR and CDR2 FQNEAQ come from the germline V gene (reference sequence). This CDR3 has 15 residues. With 3 bases removed from V and 4 bases from J, the gap between germline ends came to 12 bases. This CDR3 reads CASSLGLGGTGELFF. In DNA, the CDR3 is TGTGCCAGCAGCTTGGGCCTCGGGGGCACCGGGGAGCTGTTTTTT.

Here the CDR3 reads CASSQRIDSQETQYF. In DNA, the CDR3 is TGCGCCAGCAGCCAACGGATTGACAGCCAAGAGACCCAGTACTTC. The J gene is TRBJ2-5, the V gene TRBV4-1, with D perhaps matching TRBD1 (5 bases). The germline CDR1 and CDR2 sequences are MGHRA and YSYEKL. This CDR3 is 15 amino acids long. Trimming took off 2 bases at V and 1 base at J, with 11 bases between the two ends.

About this clone: This specimen includes other DNA sequences encoding the same CDR3. The chain combines TRBV27 with TRBJ1-1; D unclear. V lost 2 bases and J 1 base, leaving 8 bases between the germline ends. This CDR3 has 14 amino acids. Germline V CDR1 and CDR2: MNHEY, SMNVEV (reference sequence). As DNA, the CDR3 is TGTGCCAGCAGTTTAGAGGGAGGGAACACTGAAGCTTTCTTT. It specifies CASSLEGGNTEAFF.

The V call is TRBV14, the J call TRBJ1-6; D uncertain. The V gene's germline CDR1 is SGHDN and CDR2 FVKESK. CDR3 length: 16 residues. With 2 bases removed from V and 14 bases from J, the gap between germline ends came to 22 bases. The CDR3 sequence: CASSQRSNVPITALHF. The CDR3 DNA reads as TGTGCCAGCAGCCAAAGGTCGAACGTTCCTATCACGGCCCTCCACTTT.

The chain has TRBV5-1 and TRBJ2-3; D is undetermined. Germline loops: CDR1 SGHRS, CDR2 YFSETQ. This CDR3 is 12 amino acids long. V gave up 7 bases and J gave up 6 bases, with 12 bases separating them. The CDR3 DNA reads as TGCGCCAGCCTTTCCCCCGTGGATACGCAGTATTTT. The encoded protein is CASLSPVDTQYF.

This sequence joins TRBV29-1 and TRBJ2-5, with D perhaps given as TRBD1 or TRBD2 (5 bases each). V shed 4 bases and J shed 0 bases, with 18 bases lying between them. CDR1 is SQVTM and CDR2 is ANQGSEA in the germline V gene. This CDR3 is 16 amino acids long. CDR3 residues: CSVGREGVKNQETQYF. The CDR3 DNA reads TGCAGCGTTGGCCGGGAAGGGGTCAAGAACCAAGAGACCCAGTACTTC.